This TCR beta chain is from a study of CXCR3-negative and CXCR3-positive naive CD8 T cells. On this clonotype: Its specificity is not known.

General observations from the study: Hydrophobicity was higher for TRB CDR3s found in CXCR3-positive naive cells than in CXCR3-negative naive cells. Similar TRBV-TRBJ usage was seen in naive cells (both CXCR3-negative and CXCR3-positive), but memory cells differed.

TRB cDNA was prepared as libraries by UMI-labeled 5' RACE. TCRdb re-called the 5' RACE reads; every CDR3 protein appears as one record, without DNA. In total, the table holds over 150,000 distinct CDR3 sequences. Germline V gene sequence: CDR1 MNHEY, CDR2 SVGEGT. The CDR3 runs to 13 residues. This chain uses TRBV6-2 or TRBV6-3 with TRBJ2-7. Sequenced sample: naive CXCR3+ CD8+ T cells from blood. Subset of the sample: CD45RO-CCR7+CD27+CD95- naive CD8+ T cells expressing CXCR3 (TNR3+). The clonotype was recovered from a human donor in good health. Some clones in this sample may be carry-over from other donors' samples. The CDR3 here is CASSYYLSYEQYF.